These 19 T cell receptor beta chains were sequenced from one sample in a study of blood T cell repertoires in COVID-19. Some clones are missing from TCRdb's copy, which holds only in-frame ones; the method was immunoSEQ multiplex PCR. The sample yields 7,000 or so clones, approximately 90% seen once. The sample comprised peripheral blood. These receptors were collected from a man aged 70-80 years with active COVID-19.

The chain recombines TRBV30 with TRBJ1-1; D is ambiguous. Germline V gives CDR1 GTSNPN, CDR2 SVGIG (reference sequence). V lost 2 bases and J lost 4, with 11 bases in between. The CDR3 length is 13 residues. CDR3 coding DNA: TGTGCCTGGAGTTGGTTAGCGGGCACTGAAGCTTTCTTT. Its translation is CAWSWLAGTEAFF.

V usage is TRBV7-2 and J usage is TRBJ2-7, with TRBD1 matching over 7 bases. V lost 4 bases and J lost 4; bases outside the gene matches: 7. The germline CDR1 and CDR2 sequences are SGHTA and FQGNSA. The CDR3 is 14 amino acids. CDR3 sequence reads: CASSSRQGQYEQYF. The DNA of the CDR3 is TGTGCCAGCAGCTCTAGACAGGGTCAGTACGAGCAGTACTTC.

This rearrangement joins TRBV10-3 to TRBJ2-3; TRBD2 aligns across 14 bases. The germline V gene has CDR1 ENHRY and CDR2 SYGVKD. V shed 5 bases, J shed 4 bases, and the junction held 2 bases outside the gene matches. The CDR3 loop spans 15 amino acids. CDR3 sequence reads: CAISPTSGGADTQYF. Here the CDR3 DNA reads TGTGCCATCAGTCCGACTAGCGGGGGGGCAGATACGCAGTATTTT.

This clone occurred once. The V call is TRBV4-2, the J call TRBJ1-4, with 7 bases matching TRBD1. Germline V CDR1 and CDR2: LGHNA, YNFKEQ. Trimming at V came to 4 bases and at J to 5 bases, leaving 4 bases not matched to a gene. The CDR3 has 14 residues. Here the CDR3 DNA reads TGTGCCAGCAGCCGCAGGGGACAGAATGAAAAACTGTTTTTT. This translates into CASSRRGQNEKLFF.

V usage is TRBV30 and J usage is TRBJ1-4; D possibly corresponds to TRBD1 (5 bases). Per germline, CDR1 GTSNPN and CDR2 SVGIG (reference sequence). Trimming left V 1 base short and J 7 bases short, with 13 bases between. This CDR3 has 14 amino acids. The CDR3 spells CAWSDEDIREKLFF. CDR3 DNA sequence: TGTGCCTGGAGTGATGAGGACATCCGTGAAAAACTGTTTTTT. The full variable domain, its missing parts supplied by reference TRBV30 and TRBJ1-4, is SQTIHQWPATLVQPVGSPLSLECTVEGTSNPNLYWYRQAAGRGLQLLFYSVGIGQISSEVPQNLSASRPQDRQFILSSKKLLLSDSGFYLCAWSDEDIREKLFFGSGTQLSVL.

This clone was detected a few times. The J gene is TRBJ1-3, the V gene TRBV19; D is unclear. Germline CDR1 and CDR2: LNHDA and SQIVND (reference sequence). The CDR3 runs 16 residues. V lost 5 bases to trimming and J lost 1 base, with 15 bases between them. CDR3 bases: TGTGCCAGTAGTGTCAAAGCTGTAGCTTCTGGAAACACCATATATTTT. Its protein is CASSVKAVASGNTIYF.

The chain employs TRBV5-1 and TRBJ2-2; D is perhaps TRBD1 (6 bases). V was shortened by 1 base and J by 3 bases, with 13 bases between the two germline ends. The CDR3 is 16 residues long. Germline CDR1 reads SGHRS; CDR2 reads YFSETQ. CDR3 amino acids: CASSLKGVLDTGELFF. In DNA, the CDR3 is TGCGCCAGCAGCTTGAAGGGGGTGTTGGACACCGGGGAGCTGTTTTTT.

This sequence joins TRBV11-1 and TRBJ2-3, with D tentatively TRBD1 (6 bases). Germline V gene sequence: CDR1 SGHAT, CDR2 FQDESV (reference sequence). This CDR3 region has 16 residues. Trimming cost V 1 base and J 1 base, with 12 bases left between them. This CDR3 is CASSLGLGAGTDTQYF. CDR3 DNA: TGTGCCAGCAGCTTAGGTCTGGGGGCGGGCACAGATACGCAGTATTTT.

The chain uses TRBV5-1 and TRBJ2-7; 9 nucleotides match TRBD1. The germline V gene has CDR1 SGHRS and CDR2 YFSETQ. The CDR3 extends over 14 amino acids. V shed 3 bases and J 6 bases; nucleotides not matched to a gene: 7. The DNA for the CDR3 is TGCGCCAGCAGCTGGGGACAGGGAGGGTTCGAGCAGTACTTC. Encoded protein: CASSWGQGGFEQYF.

The rearrangement links TRBV18 to TRBJ1-1, with 9 nucleotides matching TRBD1. This CDR3 comprises 16 residues. Germline-derived CDR1 and CDR2 are KGHSH and LQKENI. The ends lost 6 bases at V and 0 bases at J; junction bases unmatched: 8. This CDR3 reads CASSPGTGQLNTEAFF. The CDR3 region has the DNA TGTGCCAGCTCGCCCGGGACAGGGCAGTTGAACACTGAAGCTTTCTTT. The variable domain in full, with the rest retrieved from reference TRBV18 and TRBJ1-1, is NAGVMQNPRHLVRRRGQEARLRCSPMKGHSHVYWYRQLPEEGLKFMVYLQKENIIDESGMPKERFSAEFPKEGPSILRIQQVVRGDSAAYFCASSPGTGQLNTEAFFGQGTRLTVV.

The chain combines TRBV4-1 with TRBJ2-2, with 10 bases lining up with TRBD2. The length of the CDR3 is 18 residues. V shed 1 base, J shed 2 bases, and the junction held 7 bases outside the gene matches. The V gene's germline CDR1 is MGHRA and CDR2 YSYEKL. The CDR3 DNA is TGCGCCAGCAGCCAAGTGGGTAGCGGGGGGCCAAACACCGGGGAGCTGTTTTTT. Protein: CASSQVGSGGPNTGELFF.

The chain couples TRBV19 to TRBJ1-1; D gene ambiguous. Between the trimmed V and J ends, which lost 5 bases and 4 bases, there was a span of 8 bases. Germline CDR1 is LNHDA and CDR2 is SQIVND (reference sequence). The CDR3 is 12 residues long. The CDR3: CASSGLSTEAFF. CDR3 sequence (DNA): TGTGCCAGTAGTGGCTTAAGCACTGAAGCTTTCTTT. Supplemented by reference TRBV19 and TRBJ1-1, the full variable domain reads DGGITQSPKYLFRKEGQNVTLSCEQNLNHDAMYWYRQDPGQGLRLIYYSQIVNDFQKGDIAEGYSVSREKKESFPLTVTSAQKNPTAFYLCASSGLSTEAFFGQGTRLTVV.

The genes are TRBV15 and TRBJ1-6, with unresolved D. Per germline, CDR1 LNHNV and CDR2 YYDKDF (reference sequence). V shed 0 bases and J shed 6 bases, with 15 bases lying between them. CDR3 size: 17 residues. CDR3 bases: TGTGCCACCAGCAGAGAGGGTCAGGTTCGACGTAATTCACCCCTCCACTTT. It yields the protein CATSREGQVRRNSPLHF. Full variable domain (missing parts from reference TRBV15 and TRBJ1-6): DAMVIQNPRYQVTQFGKPVTLSCSQTLNHNVMYWYQQKSSQAPKLLFHYYDKDFNNEADTPDNFQSRRPNTSFCFLDIRSPGLGDTAMYLCATSREGQVRRNSPLHFGNGTRLTVT.

This clone was picked up one time. This sequence joins TRBV18 and TRBJ2-1; 7 bases match TRBD2. CDR3 size: 14 residues. CDR1 and CDR2 (germline): KGHSH, LQKENI. V was pared by 6 bases and J by 8 bases, with 10 bases of the junction left unmatched. Here the CDR3 DNA reads TGTGCCAGCTCCCTAGGACTAGGCCGCGATGAGCAGTTCTTC. Protein product: CASSLGLGRDEQFF.

The chain recombines TRBV6-2 or TRBV6-3 with TRBJ2-1; TRBD2 matches at 8 bases. Germline CDR1 and CDR2: MNHEY and SVGEGT. Losses at the gene ends were 0 bases for V and 2 bases for J; bases not matched to a gene: 0. The CDR3 runs to 15 residues. The CDR3 loop is CASSYSAGAYNEQFF. The CDR3 DNA reads as TGTGCCAGCAGTTACTCAGCGGGGGCCTACAATGAGCAGTTCTTC.

The chain is built from TRBV18 and TRBJ1-5; 7 nucleotides align to TRBD1. The CDR3 covers 19 residues. CDR1 and CDR2 from the germline V gene are KGHSH and LQKENI. The J segment lost 0 bases and the V segment lost 5 bases, leaving 16 bases of the junction unmatched. CDR3 loop: CASSYTRRGGDGSNQPQHF. The CDR3 DNA follows: TGTGCCAGCTCATACACCAGAAGAGGGGGCGATGGTAGCAATCAGCCCCAGCATTTT. The variable domain in full, completed from reference TRBV18 and TRBJ1-5, reads NAGVMQNPRHLVRRRGQEARLRCSPMKGHSHVYWYRQLPEEGLKFMVYLQKENIIDESGMPKERFSAEFPKEGPSILRIQQVVRGDSAAYFCASSYTRRGGDGSNQPQHFGDGTRLSIL.

This chain links TRBV7-7 with TRBJ2-7; 7 bases line up with TRBD2. CDR3 size: 13 residues. Germline V gene lookup returns CDR1 SSHAT and CDR2 FNYEAQ (reference sequence). J gave up 4 bases and V 4 bases, and 4 bases lay outside the gene matches. In DNA, the CDR3 is TGTGCCAGCAGCTCAGGGAGGGGATACGAGCAGTACTTC. It yields the protein CASSSGRGYEQYF. The whole variable domain, remainder taken from reference TRBV7-7 and TRBJ2-7, is GAGVSQSPRYKVTKRGQDVTLRCDPISSHATLYWYQQALGQGPEFLTYFNYEAQPDKSGLPSDRFSAERPEGSISTLTIQRTEQRDSAMYRCASSSGRGYEQYFGPGTRLTVT.

The chain combines TRBV7-9 with TRBJ2-1; 9 nucleotides agree with TRBD1. J was trimmed by 6 bases and V by 2 bases; bases with no gene match: 5. The CDR3 runs to 15 residues. Germline V CDR1 and CDR2: SEHNR, FQNEAQ (reference sequence). The CDR3 DNA follows: TGTGCCAGCAGCTTAAGGGACAGGGACCCCAATGAGCAGTTCTTC. Translation gives CASSLRDRDPNEQFF.

This clone was observed a single time. The chain couples TRBV10-2 to TRBJ2-3; 9 positions agree with TRBD1. The CDR3 length is 13 residues. Germline V CDR1 and CDR2: WSHSY, SAAADI. Trimming took 7 bases from V and 8 from J; bases not matched to a gene: 7. This chain's CDR3 is CASKGTGYFTQYF. CDR3 DNA: TGCGCCAGCAAGGGGACAGGGTATTTTACGCAGTATTTT.